This entry describes one T cell receptor beta chain. The data were obtained in a study of control samples from healthy donors and cancer patients. Sequencing used immunoSEQ multiplex PCR; TCRdb keeps in-frame clones, though not all of them. The sample has around 83,000 clones, approximately 93% seen once. This CDR3 is built from 16 residues. Trimming took off 6 bases at V and 0 bases at J, with 18 bases between the two ends. Germline lookup yields CDR1 ENHRY and CDR2 SYGVKD. This sequence was found in a woman aged 40 to 55 with lung cancer. The source material was PBMCs. The gene calls are TRBV10-3 and TRBJ2-7; weak D call: TRBD2 (6 bases). CDR3 in amino acids: CAIRTSVAESSYEQYF. DNA for the CDR3: TGTGCCATCAGGACCTCCGTAGCGGAAAGCTCCTACGAGCAGTACTTC.